This T cell receptor (beta chain) was retrieved from a study of cytotoxic CD8 clonotypes in ibrutinib-treated CLL. Study context: With a range of 6 to 36, the median treatment time before response samples were taken was over 9 months. Study conclusions and caveats: Private clonotypes, not public ones, expanded at ibrutinib response. Starting clonality was above that of age-matched healthy donors and tracked circulating CD8+ T-cell counts.

The V end was cut by 10 bases, the J end by 6 bases, with 21 bases between. CDR1 LNHDA and CDR2 SQIVND come from the germline V gene (reference sequence). This CDR3 is 14 amino acids long. In the case of this clone: The antigen is undetermined.

With sequencing, the targeted depth ranged from 1 in 200,000 to 1 in 1 million T cells. Using immunoSEQ multiplex PCR, the repertoire was profiled, and TCRdb retains in-frame clones only, with some absent. The table lists approximately 350,000 clones, around 66% of them singletons. The V and J genes are TRBV19 and TRBJ1-2; tentatively, D is TRBD1 (5 bases). Sequencing was performed on PBMCs, taken after 36 months of ibrutinib treatment. This clonotype was sampled from a human donor with chronic lymphocytic leukemia. The CDR3 DNA is TGTGCCACCAGAACTGGGGGTGCGTACAATGGCTACACCTTC. Translated, it gives CATRTGGAYNGYTF.